This T cell receptor (beta chain) was retrieved from a study of human T cells and chemical hapten exposure. Study in general: Diagnoses of alopecia areata, totalis or universalis occurred in mostly female patients. Among samples, TCR yields varied mainly because of small differences in pooled library volume.

TCRdb redid the calling of the RACE reads with MiXCR, one entry per CDR3 protein. The table has about 71,000 distinct CDR3 sequences, around 10% seen once. V shed 3 bases and J shed 3 bases, with 13 bases lying between them. Germline V gene lookup returns CDR1 SEHNR and CDR2 FQNEAQ (reference sequence). The CDR3 has 15 amino acids. This clonotype was counted many times. Time point meaning: patch test 3, about 24 weeks after DPC sensitization. Treatment of the sample: therapeutic diphenylcyclopropenone sensitization with weekly scalp DPC. Those who donated were patients with alopecia, 18 to 70 years of age, and suitable for DPC.

This receptor was taken from a woman in her 50s with alopecia areata. Some clones in this sample may be carry-over from other donors' samples. Sequences were derived from whole blood, sampled in connection with sensitization to the hapten diphenylcyclopropenone (DPC). The genes are TRBV7-9 and TRBJ2-3, with no clear D. The CDR3 region has the DNA TGTGCCAGCAGCTTTAATCCGGTGATGACAGATACGCAGTATTTT. Protein sequence: CASSFNPVMTDTQYF.